This T cell receptor (beta chain) is from a study of cytomegalovirus exposure and HLA in healthy donors. Whole-study findings and limits: In the roughly 120 validation repertoires, a later analysis found that first-cohort TCR clusters tended to co-occur.

On this clone: Antigen specificity is unknown.

A roughly 120-subject validation cohort, separate from the approximately 670-subject first cohort, supplied the donors. The V end lost 4 bases, the J end lost 3 bases, and 12 bases lay between the germline ends. The CDR3 has 15 amino acids. Germline values: CDR1 SGHDN, CDR2 FVKESK. The repertoire was sequenced with immunoSEQ multiplex PCR; TCRdb's copy has only in-frame clones and lacks some. The repertoire holds 120,000 or so clones, with around 86% as singletons. This receptor was identified in a woman younger than 30 in good health and CMV-seronegative. Specimen: PBMCs. This chain links TRBV14 with TRBJ1-4, with TRBD1 as a possible D gene (6 bases). Written as DNA, the CDR3 is TGTGCCAGCAGCCCCTTGGCAGGGGCTAATGAAAAACTGTTTTTT. This sequence encodes CASSPLAGANEKLFF.